The sample holds a few counts of the clone carrying this T cell receptor (beta chain). These data belong to a study of T cells in Graves' hyperthyroidism and ophthalmopathy. Researchers amplified the TCR beta CDR3 regions from RNA transcripts. A set of HTBI primers served as the primers for a first-round RT-PCR of the TCR CDR3. Using its own MiXCR run on the multiplex PCR reads, TCRdb lists one record per CDR3 protein. The sample shows around 250,000 distinct CDR3 sequences, roughly 15% of them seen only once. For the diagnoses, clinical symptoms, serum thyroxine and TRAb, thyroid ultrasound and orbital computed tomography were used. CDR1 MGHRA and CDR2 YSYEKL come from the germline V gene. V lost 6 bases and J lost 4; bases outside the gene matches: 12. The CDR3 has 16 residues.

This receptor was obtained from a middle-aged woman with Graves' hyperthyroidism that later progressed to Graves' ophthalmopathy. This rearrangement joins TRBV4-1 to TRBJ2-3, with TRBD2 identical over 8 bases. The sample consisted of blood. The CDR3 DNA follows: TGCGCCAGCAGGGAGGTTTGGGCGGGAGGTTCAGATACGCAGTATTTT. Amino acids: CASREVWAGGSDTQYF.